These T cell receptor beta chains were read from a single sample in a study of siplizumab effects on memory and regulatory T cells. The assay was immunoSEQ multiplex PCR, and TCRdb's table has in-frame clones only and misses some. The table shows about 100,000 clones, with 94% occurring only once. What was sequenced was Tregs sorted from blood. These receptors originate from a human donor in good health. The CDR3 runs from the conserved cysteine through the conserved F or W. A D gene is named only where the DNA matches it firmly. Where a row states a size, it is once, few, many or the class of an expanded clone; other rows omit it.

d_call,j_call,v_call,clone_size,cdr3_aa,cdr3_nt
.,TRBJ2-5,TRBV30,once,CAWVISGLETQYF,TGTGCCTGGGTAATCTCAGGCCTGGAGACCCAGTACTTC
.,TRBJ1-5,TRBV19,few,CAKTSNRALSNQPQHF,TGTGCCAAAACAAGCAACAGGGCCCTTAGCAATCAGCCCCAGCATTTT
TRBD2,TRBJ2-1,TRBV7-6,.,CASSFERERGVEQFF,TGTGCCAGCAGCTTCGAGCGGGAGAGGGGAGTTGAGCAGTTCTTC
.,TRBJ1-2,TRBV5-1,once,CASSGNRADGYTF,TGCGCCAGCAGCGGGAACAGGGCAGATGGCTACACCTTC
.,TRBJ2-1,TRBV9,.,CASSVSGGLASGYNEQFF,TGTGCCAGCAGCGTTAGTGGGGGCCTGGCTAGCGGCTACAATGAGCAGTTCTTC
TRBD1,TRBJ2-1,TRBV6-5,.,CASRETGVWNEQFF,TGTGCCAGCAGGGAGACAGGGGTCTGGAATGAGCAGTTCTTC
.,TRBJ2-5,TRBV6-5,.,CARTDSQETQYF,TGTGCCAGGACGGACAGTCAAGAGACCCAGTACTTC
.,TRBJ2-7,TRBV5-6,.,CASSPGGGAATYEQYF,TGTGCCAGCAGCCCTGGAGGGGGAGCCGCAACCTACGAGCAGTACTTC
TRBD1,TRBJ1-3,TRBV5-8,.,CASSSGQETFGNTIYF,TGTGCCAGCAGCTCCGGACAGGAAACGTTTGGAAACACCATATATTTT
.,TRBJ2-1,TRBV5-1,once,CASSLDNSIGSPQFF,TGCGCCAGCAGCTTGGATAATAGTATTGGGAGTCCTCAGTTCTTC
.,TRBJ2-1,TRBV25-1,.,CASRSSGEQFF,TGTGCCAGCAGGTCCTCTGGTGAGCAGTTCTTC
.,TRBJ2-1,TRBV7-3,once,CASSLKPDFTYNEQFF,TGTGCCAGCAGCTTAAAACCGGACTTCACCTACAATGAGCAGTTCTTC
.,TRBJ1-2,TRBV2,.,CASRARVLGGYTF,TGTGCCAGCCGGGCCAGGGTATTAGGCGGCTACACCTTC
.,TRBJ2-2,TRBV29-1,.,CSVRYTGELFF,TGCAGCGTCAGGTACACCGGGGAGCTGTTTTTT
TRBD2,TRBJ2-5,TRBV9,few,CASSPTGGAQYF,TGTGCCAGCAGCCCAACCGGGGGGGCCCAGTACTTC
TRBD1,TRBJ2-2,TRBV27,.,CASSFLPFDRVPNTGELFF,TGTGCCAGCAGTTTTTTACCTTTCGACAGGGTACCGAACACCGGGGAGCTGTTTTTT
.,TRBJ1-1,TRBV7-8,.,CASSYLRYTEAFF,TGTGCCAGCAGTTACCTTCGGTACACTGAAGCTTTCTTT
TRBD1,TRBJ1-1,TRBV27,.,CASSYRGLTNTEAFF,TGTGCCAGCAGCTACAGGGGGCTTACGAACACTGAAGCTTTCTTT
TRBD2,TRBJ2-7,TRBV18,.,CASSPGLAGAYEQYF,TGTGCCAGCTCGCCGGGACTAGCGGGAGCCTACGAGCAGTACTTC
.,TRBJ1-5,TRBV6-1,.,CASRIRGNQPQHF,TGTGCCAGCAGAATCCGTGGCAATCAGCCCCAGCATTTT
.,TRBJ2-3,TRBV28,.,CASSPGFRSTDTQYF,TGTGCCAGCAGTCCAGGCTTTAGAAGCACAGATACGCAGTATTTT
.,TRBJ2-3,TRBV5-1,.,CASSLGSVNTDTQYF,TGCGCCAGCAGCTTGGGCTCCGTTAACACAGATACGCAGTATTTT
.,TRBJ2-1,TRBV19,.,CATRPSVGVFNEQFF,TGTGCTACTCGACCCAGCGTGGGGGTCTTCAATGAGCAGTTCTTC
.,TRBJ1-1,TRBV19,.,CASSINRAATEAFF,TGTGCCAGTAGTATCAACAGGGCGGCCACTGAAGCTTTCTTT
TRBD1,TRBJ2-2,TRBV7-8,.,CASSSGQGRVGFTGELFF,TGTGCCAGCAGCTCGGGACAGGGGAGGGTCGGTTTCACCGGGGAGCTGTTTTTT
TRBD1,TRBJ1-2,TRBV6-1,.,CASRGQDPKDYGYTF,TGTGCCAGCAGGGGACAGGACCCTAAGGACTATGGCTACACCTTC
.,TRBJ2-7,TRBV5-1,.,CASSLSPRGAYEQYF,TGCGCCAGCAGCTTGAGTCCCAGGGGTGCCTACGAGCAGTACTTC
.,TRBJ1-5,TRBV15,.,CATSTTGNQPQHF,TGTGCCACCAGCACCACCGGGAATCAGCCCCAGCATTTT
.,TRBJ1-2,TRBV28,.,CASSSGHSLGYGYTF,TGTGCCAGCAGTTCGGGACATAGTTTGGGGTATGGCTACACCTTC
.,TRBJ2-7,TRBV7-9,once,CASTTGGGYEQYF,TGTGCCAGCACGACTGGGGGCGGGTACGAGCAGTACTTC
TRBD2,TRBJ2-5,TRBV28,.,CASSILSGLETQYF,TGTGCCAGCAGTATCCTTAGCGGGTTGGAGACCCAGTACTTC
.,TRBJ2-5,TRBV7-8,.,CASSLAGVVGGEVGPLKETQYF,TGTGCCAGCAGCTTAGCAGGGGTAGTAGGGGGTGAGGTGGGGCCCCTAAAAGAGACCCAGTACTTC
.,TRBJ2-1,TRBV5-1,.,CASSTGIGSGYNEQFF,TGCGCCAGCAGTACGGGGATAGGATCGGGGTACAATGAGCAGTTCTTC
.,TRBJ2-2,TRBV7-9,.,CASSLQGTANTGELFF,TGTGCCAGCAGCTTACAAGGGACGGCGAACACCGGGGAGCTGTTTTTT
.,TRBJ2-3,TRBV5-1,.,CASSLFLGDTQYF,TGCGCCAGCAGCTTGTTCTTAGGAGATACGCAGTATTTT
.,TRBJ1-5,TRBV19,.,CASSKGSNQPQHF,TGTGCCAGTAGTAAGGGTAGCAATCAGCCCCAGCATTTT
.,TRBJ2-7,TRBV5-1,.,CASTPGMMGYEQYF,TGCGCCAGCACCCCGGGGATGATGGGCTACGAGCAGTACTTC
.,TRBJ1-4,TRBV28,once,CASRLQGGTNEKLFF,TGTGCCAGCAGGTTACAGGGAGGGACTAATGAAAAACTGTTTTTT
TRBD1,TRBJ1-2,TRBV10-2,.,CASSGTGGTDGYTF,TGCGCCAGCAGTGGGACAGGGGGCACGGATGGCTACACCTTC
.,TRBJ1-6,TRBV27,.,CASSRSSYNSPLHF,TGTGCCAGCTCGCGAAGCTCCTATAATTCACCCCTCCACTTT
TRBD1,TRBJ1-2,TRBV9,.,CASSVGQGFIGYTF,TGTGCCAGCAGCGTAGGACAGGGGTTCATTGGCTACACCTTC
.,TRBJ1-1,TRBV5-1,.,CASSWGRTEAFF,TGCGCCAGCAGCTGGGGACGGACTGAAGCTTTCTTT
TRBD2,TRBJ2-2,TRBV5-1,.,CASSLCSGGTGELFF,TGCGCCAGCAGCTTGTGCTCGGGGGGTACCGGGGAGCTGTTTTTT
.,TRBJ2-6,TRBV7-3,.,CASSPRPFSTGANVLTF,TGTGCCAGCAGCCCGAGACCCTTTTCAACTGGGGCCAACGTCCTGACTTTC
TRBD2,TRBJ2-1,TRBV11-2,.,CASSPPGLAGGFRNEQFF,TGTGCCAGCAGCCCACCGGGACTAGCGGGAGGTTTTCGCAATGAGCAGTTCTTC
.,TRBJ1-1,TRBV30,.,CAWSVLYGAEAFF,TGTGCCTGGAGTGTCCTATATGGCGCTGAAGCTTTCTTT
.,TRBJ2-7,TRBV7-9,.,CASSLKGGRLTFYEQYF,TGTGCCAGCAGCTTAAAAGGCGGTCGGTTAACTTTCTACGAGCAGTACTTC
TRBD2,TRBJ2-1,TRBV5-1,.,CASSLWRGAYNEQFF,TGCGCCAGCAGCTTGTGGCGGGGGGCCTACAATGAGCAGTTCTTC
.,TRBJ1-3,TRBV21-1,.,CASSPPGGNTIYF,TGTGCCAGCAGCCCCCCGGGAGGAAACACCATATATTTT
.,TRBJ2-1,TRBV4-1,.,CASSQGSSYNEQFF,TGCGCCAGCAGCCAGGGAAGCTCCTACAATGAGCAGTTCTTC
TRBD1,TRBJ1-2,TRBV6-5,once,CASRWTGRGYTF,TGTGCCAGCAGATGGACAGGGCGAGGCTACACCTTC
.,TRBJ2-1,TRBV14,.,CASSQAIGNEQFF,TGTGCCAGCAGCCAAGCCATTGGGAATGAGCAGTTCTTC
.,TRBJ2-3,TRBV30,.,CAWSRADTQYF,TGTGCCTGGAGTCGAGCAGATACGCAGTATTTT